Listed below are T cell receptor beta chains from one sample, sequenced in a study of blood T cell repertoires in COVID-19. The assay was immunoSEQ multiplex PCR, and TCRdb's table has in-frame clones only and misses some. Altogether some 140,000 clones are present, roughly four fifths being singletons, with the ten largest covering around 13%. The sequenced material came from peripheral blood. The origin of the receptors is a human donor in a cohort sampled during active COVID-19. CDR3s include the opening cysteine and the closing phenylalanine or tryptophan. The order of the fields is CDR3 protein, CDR3 DNA, clone size, J gene, V gene, D gene. The D gene is left open where the match is weak. The size of a clone is reported for some rows only, either as once, few or many, or as a class for expanded clones.

CASGFSSGQRRTDTQYF | TGTGCTAGTGGTTTCTCCTCGGGCCAGCGGAGGACAGATACGCAGTATTTT | - | TRBJ2-3 | TRBV12-5 | -
CASSEGGGASEKLFF | TGCGCCAGCAGTGAAGGTGGGGGGGCTAGTGAAAAACTGTTTTTT | - | TRBJ1-4 | TRBV10-2 | -
CASSFRDNGEQFF | TGTGCCAGCAGTTTCCGGGACAATGGTGAGCAGTTCTTC | - | TRBJ2-1 | TRBV6-6 | -
CYRALVTGELFF | TGTTATCGCGCACTCGTCACCGGGGAGCTGTTTTTT | - | TRBJ2-2 | TRBV6-5 | -
CASSETVKGHYGYTF | TGTGCCAGCAGCGAGACAGTTAAAGGGCACTATGGCTACACCTTC | - | TRBJ1-2 | TRBV3-1/TRBV3-2 | -
CASSHRTGSYNEKLFF | TGCGCCAGCAGCCACCGAACAGGGTCTTATAATGAAAAACTGTTTTTT | - | TRBJ1-4 | TRBV4-1 | -
CASSYYDRSEQYF | TGTGCCAGCAGTTACTACGACAGGTCCGAGCAGTACTTC | few | TRBJ2-7 | TRBV6-5 | -
CASSQAGLAGSTEQYF | TGTGCCAGCAGCCAGGCTGGACTAGCGGGAAGTACGGAGCAGTACTTC | - | TRBJ2-7 | TRBV3-1/TRBV3-2 | TRBD2
CASSTVPGELFF | TGTGCCAGCAGCACAGTTCCCGGGGAGCTGTTTTTT | - | TRBJ2-2 | TRBV27 | -
CASGLDAGLNYGYTF | TGTGCTAGTGGTTTGGATGCGGGGCTTAACTATGGCTACACCTTC | - | TRBJ1-2 | TRBV12-5 | -
CASSQDPGQRNEKLFF | TGTGCCAGCAGCCAAGACCCGGGACAGAGGAATGAAAAACTGTTTTTT | - | TRBJ1-4 | TRBV4-2 | TRBD1